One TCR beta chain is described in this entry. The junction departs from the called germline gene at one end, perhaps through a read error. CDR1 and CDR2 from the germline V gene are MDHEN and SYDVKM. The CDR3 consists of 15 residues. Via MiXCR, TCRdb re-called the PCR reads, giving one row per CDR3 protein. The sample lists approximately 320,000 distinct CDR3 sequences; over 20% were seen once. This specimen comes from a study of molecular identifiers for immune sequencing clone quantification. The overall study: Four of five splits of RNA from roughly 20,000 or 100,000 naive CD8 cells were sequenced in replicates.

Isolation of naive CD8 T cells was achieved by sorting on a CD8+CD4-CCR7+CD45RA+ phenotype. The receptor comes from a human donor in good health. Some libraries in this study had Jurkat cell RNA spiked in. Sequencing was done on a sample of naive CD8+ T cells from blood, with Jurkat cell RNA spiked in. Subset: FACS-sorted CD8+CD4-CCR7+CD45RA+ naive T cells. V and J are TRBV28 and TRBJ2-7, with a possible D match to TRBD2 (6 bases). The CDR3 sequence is CACSLIPGDEDEQYF. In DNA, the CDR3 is TGTGCCTGCAGTTTAATCCCGGGAGACGAGGACGAGCAGTACTTC.